The 22 T cell receptor beta chains given below trace back to one sample, sequenced in a study of blood T cell repertoires in COVID-19. Only in-frame clones appear in the TCRdb table, and some are missing; sequencing was by immunoSEQ multiplex PCR. The sample contains around 120,000 clones, 87% of which appear only once. Sequencing was done on a sample of peripheral blood. The receptor source for this set is a woman aged 70-85 years with acute or convalescent COVID-19.

The V and J genes are TRBV10-2 and TRBJ2-3, with 11 bases aligning to TRBD1. The CDR3 has 15 residues. Per the germline V gene, CDR1 is WSHSY and CDR2 is SAAADI. The junction had 4 bases not matched to a gene; V was cut back by 5 bases and J by 3 bases. The CDR3 nucleotides read TGCGCCAGCAGTCCCGGGACAGGGGGGACAGATACGCAGTATTTT. Translating it yields CASSPGTGGTDTQYF.

This chain connects TRBV5-1 to TRBJ2-6; D remains ambiguous. In germline, CDR1 is SGHRS, CDR2 YFSETQ. The CDR3 sequence is 17 residues long. Trimming cost V 1 base and J 0 bases, with 11 bases left between them. The CDR3 DNA is TGCGCCAGCAGCTTGATTGGCAGAAGCTCTGGGGCCAACGTCCTGACTTTC. Its translation is CASSLIGRSSGANVLTF.

The V gene is TRBV11-2, the J gene TRBJ1-1; D call uncertain. Germline assignment: CDR1 SGHAT and CDR2 FQNNGV. Trimming shortened V by 7 bases and J by 1 base, and 13 bases separated the two germline ends. This CDR3 has 14 amino acids. CDR3 region: CASNPSVTNTEAFF. CDR3 nucleotides: TGTGCCAGCAACCCGTCGGTCACGAACACTGAAGCTTTCTTT.

This rearrangement joins TRBV19 to TRBJ1-1; 7 bases map to TRBD1. Per germline, CDR1 LNHDA and CDR2 SQIVND (reference sequence). This CDR3 contains 14 residues. Trimming at V came to 6 bases and at J to 0 bases, leaving 4 bases not matched to a gene. This chain's CDR3 is CASSSDRLNTEAFF. The CDR3 DNA sequence: TGTGCCAGTAGCTCGGACAGGCTGAACACTGAAGCTTTCTTT.

A note on this clone: A junction end diverges from the germline sequence, so it may reflect a read error. This sequence joins TRBV7-7 and TRBJ2-3; TRBD1 aligns across 8 bases. Germline loops: CDR1 SSHAT, CDR2 FNYEAQ (reference sequence). The CDR3 has 15 residues. The CDR3 is CASSPTGASTDTQYF. Here the CDR3 DNA reads TGTGCTAGCAGCCCGACAGGGGCTAGCACAGATACGCAGTATTTT.

This chain links TRBV24-1 with TRBJ1-2; D is uncertain. The CDR3 consists of 15 residues. Trimming removed 4 bases at V and 4 bases at J, with 15 bases between. Germline V gives CDR1 KGHDR, CDR2 SFDVKD. CDR3 region: CATSDGLSSGYGYTF. The DNA of the CDR3 is TGTGCCACCAGTGACGGACTCTCATCTGGCTATGGCTACACCTTC.

The rearrangement joins TRBV6-1 to TRBJ1-2; weak D call: TRBD1 (5 bases). The CDR3 consists of 17 residues. Per the germline V gene, CDR1 is MNHNS and CDR2 is SASEGT. V was trimmed by 0 bases and J by 2 bases, leaving 16 bases between them. The CDR3 spells CASSEAVQGARNYGYTF. The CDR3 coding sequence is TGTGCCAGCAGTGAAGCCGTCCAGGGCGCCAGGAACTATGGCTACACCTTC.

The chain links TRBV19 to TRBJ1-1, with D perhaps TRBD1 (5 bases). The CDR3 consists of 13 residues. The V gene lost 1 base and the J gene lost 8 bases, with 11 bases spanning the gap. From germline, CDR1 is LNHDA and CDR2 SQIVND (reference sequence). This CDR3 reads CASSIARQGEAFF. CDR3 in DNA: TGTGCCAGTAGTATAGCACGGCAGGGAGAAGCTTTCTTT.

The chain employs TRBV12-5 and TRBJ1-2; D unclear. CDR3 length: 13 residues. Trimming cost V 0 bases and J 7 bases, with 9 bases left between them. The germline CDR1 and CDR2 sequences are LGHNT and FRNRAP. The CDR3 sequence: CASGLVWGGGYTF. CDR3 sequence (DNA): TGTGCTAGTGGTTTGGTCTGGGGAGGTGGCTACACCTTC.

The V and J genes are TRBV25-1 and TRBJ2-1; possibly TRBD2 for D (5 bases). Germline values: CDR1 MGHDK, CDR2 SYGVNS. Trimming removed 4 bases from V and 2 bases from J, with 6 bases in between. The CDR3 length is 13 residues. The CDR3 coding sequence is TGTGCCAGCAGTGGAGGGACCTACAATGAGCAGTTCTTC. This encodes CASSGGTYNEQFF.

This chain uses TRBV9 with TRBJ2-2; 10 bases align to TRBD1. The CDR3 is 17 amino acids. V shed 3 bases and J 1 base; nucleotides not matched to a gene: 6. Germline-derived CDR1 and CDR2 are SGDLS and YYNGEE. As DNA, the CDR3 is TGTGCCAGCAGCGAACGACAGGGGGCTTGGAACACCGGGGAGCTGTTTTTT. Amino acid sequence: CASSERQGAWNTGELFF.

The chain has TRBV11-3 and TRBJ1-1, with D perhaps matching TRBD1 (5 bases). In germline, CDR1 is SGHNT, CDR2 YENEEA. The CDR3 runs 15 residues. Trimming removed 1 base at V and 2 bases at J, with 11 bases between. CDR3 DNA: TGTGCCAGCAGCTTAGGTTCCCAGGGAAACACTGAAGCTTTCTTT. This codes for CASSLGSQGNTEAFF.

This sequence joins TRBV30 and TRBJ1-2; 11 bases are a match to TRBD1. J gave up 7 bases and V 5 bases, and 9 bases lay outside the gene matches. The CDR3 contains 14 residues. The germline V gene has CDR1 GTSNPN and CDR2 SVGIG (reference sequence). Written as DNA, the CDR3 is TGTGCCTGGGATGGGTGGACAGGGGGCTCTGGCTACACCTTC. Protein sequence: CAWDGWTGGSGYTF.

CDR3 region: CASSAGTLGNTIYF. The CDR3 DNA reads TGTGCCAGCAGTGCCGGGACACTTGGAAACACCATATATTTT. The genes are TRBV6-6 and TRBJ1-3; the D gene is possibly TRBD1 (6 bases). The CDR3 has 14 residues. Looked up from germline, CDR1 is MNHNY and CDR2 is SVGAGI (reference sequence). Trimming stripped 5 bases from V and 3 bases from J, with 11 bases between.

This sequence joins TRBV2 and TRBJ1-2, with D uncertain. V was clipped by 6 bases and J by 8 bases, with 16 bases between them. This CDR3 has 13 residues. Germline-derived CDR1 and CDR2 are SNHLY and FYNNEI. The CDR3 sequence is CASSLERREGYTF. CDR3 DNA: TGTGCCAGCAGCCTCGAGAGGCGGGAAGGCTACACCTTC.

This rearrangement joins TRBV29-1 to TRBJ1-2; possibly TRBD1 for D (5 bases). V was cut by 6 bases and J by 4 bases, with 24 bases left in between. Germline-derived CDR1 and CDR2 are SQVTM and ANQGSEA. This CDR3 region has 16 residues. The CDR3 nucleotides read TGCAGCGTAGCCCGGGGGTCTTCGCGCTCAAGCTATGGCTACACCTTC. Translated, it gives CSVARGSSRSSYGYTF. Filled out from reference TRBV29-1 and TRBJ1-2, the complete variable domain reads SAVISQKPSRDICQRGTSLTIQCQVDSQVTMMFWYRQQPGQSLTLIATANQGSEATYESGFVIDKFPISRPNLTFSTLTVSNMSPEDSSIYLCSVARGSSRSSYGYTFGSGTRLTVV.

This clone is a singleton in its sample. J is TRBJ1-1 and V is TRBV19, with 8 bases aligning to TRBD1. The CDR3 covers 15 residues. V shed 7 bases, J shed 5 bases, and the junction held 12 bases outside the gene matches. Germline values: CDR1 LNHDA, CDR2 SQIVND (reference sequence). The DNA of the CDR3 is TGTGCCAGTACCCCACTGACAGGGGCGCGAACTGAAGCTTTCTTT. Encoded protein: CASTPLTGARTEAFF.

The rearrangement joins TRBV28 to TRBJ2-1; tentative D call: TRBD1 (5 bases). There are 13 residues in the CDR3. V was clipped by 3 bases and J by 8 bases, with 11 bases between them. Germline CDR1 MDHEN, CDR2 SYDVKM. In nucleotides, the CDR3 is TGTGCCAGCAGTTTGCCAGAACAGGATGAGCAGTTCTTC. Translated: CASSLPEQDEQFF.

J is TRBJ2-2 and V is TRBV7-3; D may be TRBD2 (6 bases). The V end was cut by 5 bases, the J end by 4 bases, with 14 bases between. Germline CDR1 SGHTA, CDR2 FQGTGA. The CDR3 spans 15 residues. The CDR3 DNA follows: TGTGCCAGCAGCCCCATGAAGGGAGGCACCGGGGAGCTGTTTTTT. Protein: CASSPMKGGTGELFF.

This chain connects TRBV6-2 or TRBV6-3 to TRBJ2-5; tentatively, D is TRBD2 (7 bases). The CDR3 sequence is 16 residues long. The germline V and J ends were trimmed by 5 bases and 4 bases, with 20 bases remaining between them. Germline-derived CDR1 and CDR2 are MNHEY and SVGEGT. CDR3 region: CASSPLGGGAGETQYF. The CDR3 nucleotides are TGTGCCAGCAGTCCCCTAGGTGGGGGGGCCGGAGAGACCCAGTACTTC.

Comments on this clone: Other DNA sequences within the sample encode an identical CDR3. The chain employs TRBV30 and TRBJ1-4, with TRBD1 as a possible D gene (5 bases). This CDR3 contains 13 residues. The V gene lost 3 bases and the J gene lost 7 bases, with 12 bases spanning the gap. Germline values: CDR1 GTSNPN, CDR2 SVGIG (reference sequence). CDR3 coding DNA: TGTGCCTGGAGGGGGAGGGGATTTGAAAAACTGTTTTTT. It encodes CAWRGRGFEKLFF.

J is TRBJ1-6 and V is TRBV2, with D hard to call. Germline-derived CDR1 and CDR2 are SNHLY and FYNNEI. The V and J ends lost 8 bases and 0 bases respectively, with 14 bases between them. The CDR3 totals 16 residues. CDR3 in amino acids: CASAWQASSYNSPLHF. The CDR3 bases are TGTGCCAGCGCCTGGCAGGCAAGCTCCTATAATTCACCCCTCCACTTT.